A single T cell receptor (beta chain) is shown here with its context. These data come from a study of blood T cell repertoires in COVID-19. In the study overall: Both acute and convalescent COVID-19 samples were obtained from the United States, Italy and Spain.

Assay: immunoSEQ multiplex PCR; the TCRdb copy retains only in-frame clones and omits some. Here the sample spans some 190,000 clones, around 80% being singletons. Seattle participants joined during active infection and were tracked over time. The germline CDR1 and CDR2 sequences are SGHNT and YYREEE (reference sequence). The CDR3 covers 16 residues. V lost 0 bases to trimming and J lost 7 bases, with 19 bases between them. Sequencing was done on a sample of peripheral blood. The V and J genes are TRBV5-4 and TRBJ1-2; D is ambiguous. This TCR came from an elderly woman with COVID-19, enrolled during active disease. The DNA of the CDR3 is TGTGCCAGCAGCTTGGCCCAACAGCCAGTACCTCGTGGCTACACCTTC. Protein: CASSLAQQPVPRGYTF.